These 17 T cell receptor beta chains came from one sample sequenced in a study of blood T cell repertoires in COVID-19 (dated by TCRdb to about 2020). The method behind the library was the immunoSEQ multiplex PCR assay. Not all clones reach the TCRdb copy of this immuneACCESS table, which keeps in-frame sequences only. Checked studies attribute under half of the gap to unresolved V genes and leave the rest unexplained. Recorded for this sample are around 170,000 clones; about 91% of them occurred a single time. The leading ten clones occupy approximately 4% of the sample. The sequenced sample consisted of peripheral blood. The receptors derive from a woman aged 25 to 39 with acute or convalescent COVID-19.

The chain couples TRBV28 to TRBJ2-7, with 13 bases matching TRBD2. Germline CDR1 MDHEN, CDR2 SYDVKM. There are 15 residues in the CDR3. V dropped 6 bases and J dropped 3; count of bases not matched to a gene: 5. The CDR3 here is CASSRGLAGVYEQYF. CDR3 nucleotides: TGTGCCAGCAGCAGAGGACTAGCGGGAGTCTACGAGCAGTACTTC.

V usage is TRBV2 and J usage is TRBJ1-1; D unresolved. This CDR3 spans 12 amino acids. Per germline, CDR1 SNHLY and CDR2 FYNNEI. V was trimmed by 6 bases and J by 4 bases, leaving 9 bases between them. The CDR3 here is CASRWESTEAFF. CDR3 nucleotides: TGTGCCAGCAGGTGGGAGAGCACTGAAGCTTTCTTT.

The rearrangement links TRBV5-1 to TRBJ2-3, with D possibly being TRBD2 (5 bases). The CDR3 extends over 14 amino acids. The V gene's germline CDR1 is SGHRS and CDR2 YFSETQ. The V end lost 0 bases, the J end lost 5 bases, and 10 bases lay between the germline ends. CDR3 region: CASSLGGVVDTQYF. For the CDR3, the DNA is TGCGCCAGCAGCTTGGGGGGAGTCGTAGATACGCAGTATTTT.

J is TRBJ1-1 and V is TRBV12-3 or TRBV12-4; 8 nucleotides match TRBD1. The CDR3 sequence is 13 residues long. J was trimmed by 11 bases and V by 4 bases; bases with no gene match: 9. The CDR3 spells CASSSDRGYGAFF. In nucleotides, the CDR3 is TGTGCCAGCAGTTCCGACAGGGGCTATGGGGCTTTCTTT.

The table lists this clone with a few counts. The V and J genes are TRBV5-6 and TRBJ2-1; no clear D. V lost 3 bases to trimming and J lost 7 bases, with 5 bases between them. Germline loops: CDR1 SGHDT, CDR2 YYEEEE. CDR3 length equals 11 residues. The CDR3: CASSSSNEQFF. As DNA, the CDR3 is TGTGCCAGCAGCTCGTCTAATGAGCAGTTCTTC.

The chain has TRBV28 and TRBJ2-7, with D perhaps TRBD2 (6 bases). The germline gives CDR1 MDHEN, CDR2 SYDVKM. The length of the CDR3 is 12 residues. Trimming pared 7 bases from V and 5 bases from J, leaving 12 bases between. CDR3 loop: CASTVGGNEQYF. The CDR3 DNA reads as TGTGCCAGCACAGTCGGCGGGAACGAGCAGTACTTC.

The chain employs TRBV5-1 and TRBJ2-4, with D maybe TRBD2 (6 bases). Germline lookup yields CDR1 SGHRS and CDR2 YFSETQ. CDR3 length: 14 residues. Trimming shortened V by 4 bases and J by 7 bases, and 15 bases separated the two germline ends. This CDR3 reads CASSAGLSSNIQYF. The CDR3 bases are TGCGCCAGCAGCGCGGGACTCTCTAGCAACATTCAGTACTTC.

The rearrangement uses TRBV19 and TRBJ2-6; no clear D. Germline CDR1 LNHDA, CDR2 SQIVND (reference sequence). Trimming shortened V by 5 bases and J by 3 bases, and 11 bases separated the two germline ends. The CDR3 length is 15 residues. The CDR3 region is CASSPDGGGANVLTF. The CDR3, as DNA: TGTGCCAGTAGTCCCGATGGCGGTGGGGCCAACGTCCTGACTTTC.

This chain connects TRBV5-6 to TRBJ2-5, with 9 bases fitting TRBD1. The germline gives CDR1 SGHDT, CDR2 YYEEEE. The CDR3 is made up of 17 amino acids. After removal of 0 bases from V and 1 base from J, the junction contained 7 bases not matched to a gene. The chain's CDR3 is CASSLGRDRAGQETQYF. Written as DNA, the CDR3 is TGTGCCAGCAGCTTGGGTCGGGACAGGGCCGGCCAAGAGACCCAGTACTTC.

The chain is built from TRBV19 and TRBJ2-5; D not resolved. Germline V gene lookup returns CDR1 LNHDA and CDR2 SQIVND (reference sequence). The CDR3 contains 14 residues. The germline V and J ends were trimmed by 2 bases and 4 bases, with 11 bases remaining between them. This CDR3 is CASSISPTRETQYF. CDR3 sequence (DNA): TGTGCCAGTAGTATATCCCCAACACGAGAGACCCAGTACTTC.

The DNA of the CDR3 is TGTGCCAGCAGCAAAGGGGACACGGAATACCAAGAGACCCAGTACTTC. Protein: CASSKGDTEYQETQYF. The chain employs TRBV21-1 and TRBJ2-5; no DNA check was done on the table's D call, TRBD1. TRBV21-1 counts as a pseudogene. This CDR3 spans 16 amino acids.

CDR3 region: CASGQAGGDNEQFF. CDR3 nucleotide sequence: TGTGCCAGCGGACAGGCCGGGGGAGACAATGAGCAGTTCTTC. The J gene is TRBJ2-1, the V gene TRBV2, with TRBD1 as a possible D gene (7 bases). The CDR3 consists of 14 residues. Trimming took 8 bases from V and 5 from J, leaving 16 bases between them. The germline CDR1 and CDR2 sequences are SNHLY and FYNNEI.

The chain joins TRBV27 to TRBJ1-1; possibly TRBD1 for D (5 bases). Trimming removed 5 bases at V and 0 bases at J, with 10 bases between. Germline V CDR1 and CDR2: MNHEY, SMNVEV (reference sequence). This CDR3 has 14 residues. CDR3 amino acids: CASSRGGLNTEAFF. As DNA, the CDR3 is TGTGCCAGCAGTCGCGGGGGTCTGAACACTGAAGCTTTCTTT.

CDR3 sequence (DNA): TGCGCCAGCAGCGGGAGTGGAAAAGATACGCAGTATTTT. Amino acids: CASSGSGKDTQYF. V is TRBV5-1 and J is TRBJ2-3; maybe TRBD2 (5 bases). The ends were cut back, 4 bases at V and 5 bases at J, with 11 bases in the middle. Germline-derived CDR1 and CDR2 are SGHRS and YFSETQ. This CDR3 has 13 residues.

The chain's CDR3 is CASSPRRGPYNEQFF. As DNA, the CDR3 is TGTGCCAGCAGCCCTAGGAGAGGGCCGTACAATGAGCAGTTCTTC. The V gene is TRBV7-8, the J gene TRBJ2-1; D is perhaps TRBD2 (5 bases). V was cut by 5 bases and J by 4 bases, with 15 bases left in between. From germline, CDR1 is SGHVS and CDR2 FQNEAQ. CDR3 size: 15 residues. Based on the CDR3 plus reference TRBV7-8 and TRBJ2-1, the full variable domain is GAGVSQSPRYKVAKRGQDVALRCDPISGHVSLFWYQQALGQGPEFLTYFQNEAQLDKSGLPSDRFFAERPEGSVSTLKIQRTQQEDSAVYLCASSPRRGPYNEQFFGPGTRLTVL.

J is TRBJ1-3 and V is TRBV5-1; D ambiguous. The ends were cut back, 4 bases at V and 3 bases at J, with 8 bases in the middle. In germline, CDR1 is SGHRS, CDR2 YFSETQ. The CDR3 extends over 13 amino acids. In DNA form, the CDR3 reads TGCGCCAGCAGCCCAGAGGGTGGAAACACCATATATTTT. Translating it yields CASSPEGGNTIYF.

This chain uses TRBV2 with TRBJ1-1, with 9 bases that match TRBD1. The CDR3 is made up of 13 amino acids. Germline CDR1 reads SNHLY; CDR2 reads FYNNEI. V was pared by 5 bases and J by 5 bases, with 3 bases of the junction left unmatched. The CDR3 region has the DNA TGTGCCAGCAGTACAGGGGGCATTACTGAAGCTTTCTTT. Its translation is CASSTGGITEAFF.